Following are 26 T cell receptor beta chains from one sample sequenced in a study of T-cell reconstitution after alpha-beta-depleted transplantation in children. The library targeted TCRbeta and was prepared with unique molecular identifiers. TCRdb fed the PCR reads into MiXCR, producing one record per CDR3 protein. The table has 150,000 to 250,000 distinct CDR3 sequences, 6.3% seen once. Source: PBMCs, taken before TCRalphabeta/CD19-depleted stem cell transplant. Receptors were obtained from a girl under three years old with combined immunodeficiency, due to receive a stem cell transplant.

In this sample, this clonotype turned up many times. V is TRBV7-2 and J is TRBJ2-6, with D uncertain. V shed 4 bases and J shed 0 bases, with 10 bases lying between them. This CDR3 region has 16 residues. Germline CDR1 reads SGHTA; CDR2 reads FQGNSA. As DNA, the CDR3 is TGTGCCAGCAGCTCCGTTCCTCTCTCTGGGGCCAACGTCCTGACTTTC. This translates into CASSSVPLSGANVLTF.

This clonotype was counted ten times or more. The chain is built from TRBV27 and TRBJ2-1; 13 bases align to TRBD2. The CDR3 totals 15 residues. Germline V CDR1 and CDR2: MNHEY, SMNVEV (reference sequence). The V segment lost 10 bases and the J segment 6 bases; nucleotides outside the gene matches: 9. The CDR3 DNA is TGTGCCACTAGCCGGGGGACTAGCGGGGTCAATGAGCAGTTCTTC. It specifies CATSRGTSGVNEQFF.

There are many counts of this clonotype. The V call is TRBV20-1, the J call TRBJ1-2, with D unclear. The V end was cut by 3 bases, the J end by 7 bases, with 18 bases between. The CDR3 has 14 amino acids. CDR1 and CDR2 (germline): DFQATT, SNEGSKA (reference sequence). CDR3 protein: CSASPGKGLGGYTF. CDR3 in DNA: TGCAGTGCTAGCCCCGGGAAGGGCCTCGGTGGCTACACCTTC.

This clonotype was recorded at least ten times. This chain uses TRBV3-1 with TRBJ2-1, with 10 bases aligning to TRBD2. Germline CDR1 is LGHDT and CDR2 is YNNKEL (reference sequence). V lost 3 bases, J lost 3 bases, and 2 bases stayed unmatched. The CDR3 extends over 15 amino acids. The CDR3: CASSQTSGHYNEQFF. The CDR3 DNA follows: TGTGCCAGCAGCCAGACTAGCGGGCACTACAATGAGCAGTTCTTC.

This clonotype was detected ten times or more. The chain employs TRBV12-3 or TRBV12-4 and TRBJ1-1; D is perhaps TRBD1 (5 bases). The CDR3 runs to 14 residues. Trimming pared 6 bases from V and 0 bases from J, leaving 11 bases between. CDR3 coding DNA: TGTGCCAGCAGCTCGGGGGGTATGAACACTGAAGCTTTCTTT. Amino acids: CASSSGGMNTEAFF.

A few counts support this clonotype. The chain uses TRBV5-1 and TRBJ2-5; TRBD2 is a possible D gene (5 bases). The CDR3 loop spans 14 amino acids. CDR1 and CDR2 (germline): SGHRS, YFSETQ. V lost 5 bases and J 2 bases, leaving 13 bases between the germline ends. CDR3 nucleotide sequence: TGCGCCAGCAGTGAGGGTATGGGGCAAGAGACCCAGTACTTC. It yields the protein CASSEGMGQETQYF.

This clonotype was found many times. V is TRBV29-1 and J is TRBJ2-1, with D maybe TRBD2 (6 bases). This CDR3 has 13 residues. V lost 8 bases and J 0 bases, leaving 11 bases between the germline ends. Looked up from germline, CDR1 is SQVTM and CDR2 is ANQGSEA. CDR3 loop: CSTVGGSYNEQFF. The CDR3 DNA is TGCAGCACCGTGGGGGGCTCCTACAATGAGCAGTTCTTC.

The V gene is TRBV4-1, the J gene TRBJ1-1, with D perhaps matching TRBD1 (5 bases). CDR3 length equals 16 residues. Trimming took off 0 bases at V and 2 bases at J, with 13 bases between the two ends. Germline V lookup: CDR1 MGHRA, CDR2 YSYEKL. In nucleotides, the CDR3 is TGCGCCAGCAGCCAAGATAATCGACAGCTTAACACTGAAGCTTTCTTT. Encoded protein: CASSQDNRQLNTEAFF.

Many counts were recorded for this clonotype. V gene TRBV7-1 combines with J gene TRBJ2-1, with D possibly matching TRBD1 (6 bases). TRBV7-1 is an open reading frame whose function is uncertain. V was pared by 5 bases and J by 4 bases, with 33 bases between. The CDR3 consists of 21 residues. Here the CDR3 DNA reads TGTGCCAGCAGCCCGGATAGCCCTTGGACTTCCCCTCTTAGGGGGTACAATGAGCAGTTCTTC. Amino acid sequence: CASSPDSPWTSPLRGYNEQFF.

The V gene is TRBV5-1, the J gene TRBJ2-7, with D hard to call. This CDR3 has 15 amino acids. V was clipped by 0 bases and J by 0 bases, with 10 bases between them. Germline-derived CDR1 and CDR2 are SGHRS and YFSETQ. DNA of the CDR3: TGCGCCAGCAGCTTGGCCCAACGAAGCTCCTACGAGCAGTACTTC. This gives the protein CASSLAQRSSYEQYF.

This clonotype was seen at least ten times. J is TRBJ2-7 and V is TRBV6-2 or TRBV6-3, with a possible D match to TRBD2 (5 bases). In germline, CDR1 is MNHEY, CDR2 SVGEGT. V was cut by 4 bases and J by 4 bases, with 23 bases left in between. The CDR3 contains 17 residues. The CDR3 region has the DNA TGTGCCAGCAGTTTCCGGCCAGACGGGCCACGGACTTACGAGCAGTACTTC. This gives the protein CASSFRPDGPRTYEQYF.

The chain links TRBV20-1 to TRBJ1-2; TRBD1 might be the D (5 bases). The CDR3 covers 14 residues. CDR1 and CDR2 (germline): DFQATT, SNEGSKA (reference sequence). V lost 2 bases and J 7 bases, leaving 17 bases between the germline ends. CDR3 sequence reads: CSARSMGGEVGYTF. CDR3 nucleotides: TGCAGTGCTAGATCGATGGGGGGGGAAGTTGGCTACACCTTC.

This clonotype was seen many times. The chain employs TRBV4-2 and TRBJ2-7; 13 nucleotides agree with TRBD2. The CDR3 loop spans 17 amino acids. Germline values: CDR1 LGHNA, CDR2 YNFKEQ. The ends lost 4 bases at V and 4 bases at J; junction bases unmatched: 10. The CDR3 loop reads CASSPRTSGSPGYEQYF. As DNA, the CDR3 is TGTGCCAGCAGCCCCAGGACTAGCGGGAGCCCCGGGTACGAGCAGTACTTC.

At least ten counts were recorded for this clonotype. The V gene is TRBV30, the J gene TRBJ2-4, with D unresolved. Trimming left V 2 bases short and J 5 bases short, with 4 bases between. Germline loops: CDR1 GTSNPN, CDR2 SVGIG (reference sequence). The CDR3 spans 11 residues. The CDR3 coding sequence is TGTGCCTGGAGTTCCCAAAACATTCAGTACTTC. Its protein is CAWSSQNIQYF.

In this sample, this clonotype turned up many times. J is TRBJ1-3 and V is TRBV7-9; the D gene is possibly TRBD1 (6 bases). Trimming stripped 4 bases from V and 0 bases from J, with 10 bases between. The CDR3 sequence is 15 residues long. The germline gives CDR1 SEHNR, CDR2 FQNEAQ (reference sequence). CDR3 in DNA: TGTGCCAGCAGCTCTTGGGACAACTCTGGAAACACCATATATTTT. The encoded protein is CASSSWDNSGNTIYF.

The table lists this clonotype with many counts. V and J are TRBV2 and TRBJ2-1, with 9 bases lining up with TRBD2. The CDR3 sequence is 13 residues long. Trimming cost V 8 bases and J 10 bases; bases outside gene matches: 9. Germline V gene data show CDR1 as SNHLY and CDR2 as FYNNEI. CDR3 nucleotides: TGTGCCAGCTGGGCGGGAGGGCCGAAGGAGCAGTTCTTC. Translated: CASWAGGPKEQFF.

There are many counts of this clonotype. The J gene is TRBJ2-5, the V gene TRBV12-3 or TRBV12-4; D is undetermined. This CDR3 is built from 16 residues. Trimming removed 2 bases at V and 2 bases at J, with 15 bases between. The CDR3 loop is CASSLFLGTFQETQYF. The CDR3 bases are TGTGCCAGCAGTTTATTTCTAGGAACCTTTCAAGAGACCCAGTACTTC.

The rearrangement uses TRBV15 and TRBJ2-1, with no clear D. The CDR3 has 16 residues. The ends were cut back, 3 bases at V and 6 bases at J, with 18 bases in the middle. Looked up from germline, CDR1 is LNHNV and CDR2 is YYDKDF (reference sequence). As DNA, the CDR3 is TGTGCCACCAGCAGCTTGGATGCCCGGGCCACCAATGAGCAGTTCTTC. It codes for CATSSLDARATNEQFF.

This clonotype was detected many times. The chain recombines TRBV9 with TRBJ2-1, with D perhaps TRBD1 or TRBD2 (5 bases each). CDR3 length equals 16 residues. Deletions cut 5 bases from V and 2 bases from J, with 17 bases between. Germline V gene sequence: CDR1 SGDLS, CDR2 YYNGEE. This CDR3 is CASSVVGTRTYNEQFF. DNA of the CDR3: TGTGCCAGCAGTGTCGTAGGGACCCGGACCTACAATGAGCAGTTCTTC.

This clonotype was seen repeatedly, ten times or more. The genes are TRBV7-6 and TRBJ2-3; no definite D call. With 1 base removed from V and 6 bases from J, the gap between germline ends came to 11 bases. Germline-derived CDR1 and CDR2 are SGHVS and FNYEAQ. The CDR3 loop spans 14 amino acids. This chain's CDR3 is CASSLVSDVDTQYF. The CDR3 coding sequence is TGTGCCAGCAGCTTAGTGAGCGACGTGGATACGCAGTATTTT. Using reference TRBV7-6 and TRBJ2-3 for the parts outside the CDR3, the full variable domain is GAGVSQSPRYKVTKRGQDVALRCDPISGHVSLYWYRQALGQGPEFLTYFNYEAQQDKSGLPNDRFSAERPEGSISTLTIQRTEQRDSAMYRCASSLVSDVDTQYFGPGTRLTVL.

This chain connects TRBV14 to TRBJ2-3, with a weak D call TRBD2 (6 bases). V lost 7 bases to trimming and J lost 9 bases, with 17 bases between them. There are 13 residues in the CDR3. CDR1 is SGHDN, CDR2 FVKESK, per germline. CDR3 in amino acids: CASTSFEEGTQYF. DNA for the CDR3: TGTGCCAGCACCTCCTTTGAGGAGGGAACGCAGTATTTT.

The rearrangement uses TRBV6-6 and TRBJ1-5; no definite D call. V lost 2 bases and J lost 4, with 6 bases in between. The CDR3 is 13 amino acids. Germline lookup yields CDR1 MNHNY and CDR2 SVGAGI (reference sequence). CDR3 loop: CASSYTINQPQHF. CDR3 in DNA: TGTGCCAGCAGTTACACAATAAATCAGCCCCAGCATTTT.

This clonotype showed up many times. The genes are TRBV7-9 and TRBJ2-5; D possibly corresponds to TRBD2 (6 bases). The V gene's germline CDR1 is SEHNR and CDR2 FQNEAQ (reference sequence). V was cut by 7 bases and J by 0 bases, with 12 bases left in between. There are 14 residues in the CDR3. The CDR3 DNA is TGTGCCAGCACCATACGGGGGTACCAAGAGACCCAGTACTTC. Residues: CASTIRGYQETQYF. Full variable domain (missing parts from reference TRBV7-9 and TRBJ2-5): DTGVSQNPRHKITKRGQNVTFRCDPISEHNRLYWYRQTLGQGPEFLTYFQNEAQLEKSRLLSDRFSAERPKGSFSTLEIQRTEQGDSAMYLCASTIRGYQETQYFGPGTRLLVL.

This clonotype has at least ten counts. The V call is TRBV7-6, the J call TRBJ2-3, with 11 bases that match TRBD2. CDR1 is SGHVS and CDR2 is FNYEAQ in the germline V gene. Trimming cost V 5 bases and J 6 bases; bases outside gene matches: 4. The CDR3 consists of 14 residues. The CDR3 DNA follows: TGTGCCAGCAGCCTTAGCGGGGGGGTCGATACGCAGTATTTT. This translates into CASSLSGGVDTQYF.

This clonotype was detected ten times or more. The V and J genes are TRBV28 and TRBJ1-3, with 8 nucleotides matching TRBD1. Trimming cost V 5 bases and J 0 bases; bases outside gene matches: 9. Looked up from germline, CDR1 is MDHEN and CDR2 is SYDVKM. The CDR3 has 17 residues. The CDR3, as DNA: TGTGCCAGCAGTCCTATAGGACAGGGCCCCTCTGGAAACACCATATATTTT. Its translation is CASSPIGQGPSGNTIYF. The full variable domain, rest sourced from reference TRBV28 and TRBJ1-3, is DVKVTQSSRYLVKRTGEKVFLECVQDMDHENMFWYRQDPGLGLRLIYFSYDVKMKEKGDIPEGYSVSREKKERFSLILESASTNQTSMYLCASSPIGQGPSGNTIYFGEGSWLTVV.

This clonotype was picked up many times. The chain couples TRBV4-3 to TRBJ1-2; possible D gene TRBD1, 5 bases. Germline-derived CDR1 and CDR2 are LGHNA and YSLEER. The V gene lost 0 bases and the J gene lost 8 bases, with 13 bases spanning the gap. This CDR3 has 14 amino acids. The CDR3 DNA follows: TGCGCCAGCAGCCAAGACCCAGGGCGCTTAGGCTACACCTTC. This gives the protein CASSQDPGRLGYTF.